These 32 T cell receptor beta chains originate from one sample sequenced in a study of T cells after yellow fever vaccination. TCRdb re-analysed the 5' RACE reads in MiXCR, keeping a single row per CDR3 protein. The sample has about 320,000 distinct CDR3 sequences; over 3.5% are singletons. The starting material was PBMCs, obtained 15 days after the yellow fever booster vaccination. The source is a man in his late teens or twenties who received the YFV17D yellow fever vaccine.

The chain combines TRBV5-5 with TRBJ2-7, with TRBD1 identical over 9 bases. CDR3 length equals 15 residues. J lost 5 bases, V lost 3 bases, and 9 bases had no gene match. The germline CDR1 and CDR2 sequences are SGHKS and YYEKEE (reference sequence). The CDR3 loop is CASSSSGTGIHEQYF. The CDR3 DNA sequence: TGTGCCAGCAGCTCCTCGGGGACAGGGATCCACGAGCAGTACTTC. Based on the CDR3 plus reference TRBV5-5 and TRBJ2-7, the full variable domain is DAGVTQSPTHLIKTRGQQVTLRCSPISGHKSVSWYQQVLGQGPQFIFQYYEKEERGRGNFPDRFSARQFPNYSSELNVNALLLGDSALYLCASSSSGTGIHEQYFGPGTRLTVT.

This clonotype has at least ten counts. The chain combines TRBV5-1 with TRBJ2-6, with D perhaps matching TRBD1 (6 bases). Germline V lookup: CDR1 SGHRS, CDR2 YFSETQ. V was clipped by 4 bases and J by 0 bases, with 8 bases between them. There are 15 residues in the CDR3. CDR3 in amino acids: CASSNRVSGANVLTF. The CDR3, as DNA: TGCGCCAGCAGCAACAGGGTCTCTGGGGCCAACGTCCTGACTTTC.

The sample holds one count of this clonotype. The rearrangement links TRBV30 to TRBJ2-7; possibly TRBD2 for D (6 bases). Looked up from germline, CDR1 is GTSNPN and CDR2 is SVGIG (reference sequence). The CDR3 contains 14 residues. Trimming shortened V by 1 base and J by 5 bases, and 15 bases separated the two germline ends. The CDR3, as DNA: TGTGCCTGGAGTGCCTCCCGGACTACGGACGAGCAGTACTTC. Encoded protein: CAWSASRTTDEQYF.

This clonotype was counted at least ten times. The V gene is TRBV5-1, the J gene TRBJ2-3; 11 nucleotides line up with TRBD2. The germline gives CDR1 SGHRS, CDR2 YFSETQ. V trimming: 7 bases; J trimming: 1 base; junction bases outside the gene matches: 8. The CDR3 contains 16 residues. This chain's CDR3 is CASRVSLAGGTDTQYF. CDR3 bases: TGCGCCAGCCGCGTCTCACTAGCGGGGGGCACAGATACGCAGTATTTT.

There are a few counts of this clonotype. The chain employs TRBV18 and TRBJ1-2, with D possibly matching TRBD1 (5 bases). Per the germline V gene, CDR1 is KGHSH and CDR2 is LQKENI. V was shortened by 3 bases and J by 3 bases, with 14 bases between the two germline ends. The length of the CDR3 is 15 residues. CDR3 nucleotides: TGTGCCAGCTCACCTCCCAGCGGCAGGGACTATGGCTACACCTTC. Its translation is CASSPPSGRDYGYTF.

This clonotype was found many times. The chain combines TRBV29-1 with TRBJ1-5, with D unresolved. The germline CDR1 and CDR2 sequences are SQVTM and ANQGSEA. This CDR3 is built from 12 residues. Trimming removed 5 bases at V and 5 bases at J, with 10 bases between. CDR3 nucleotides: TGCAGCGTTCGGGATTTGGATCAGCCCCAGCATTTT. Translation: CSVRDLDQPQHF.

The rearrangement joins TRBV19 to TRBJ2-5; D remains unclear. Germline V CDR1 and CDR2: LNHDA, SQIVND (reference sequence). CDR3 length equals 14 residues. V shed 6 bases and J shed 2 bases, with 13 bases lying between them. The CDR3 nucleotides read TGTGCCAGTAGCAACTGGGGTGGGCAAGAGACCCAGTACTTC. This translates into CASSNWGGQETQYF. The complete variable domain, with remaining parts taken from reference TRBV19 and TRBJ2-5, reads DGGITQSPKYLFRKEGQNVTLSCEQNLNHDAMYWYRQDPGQGLRLIYYSQIVNDFQKGDIAEGYSVSREKKESFPLTVTSAQKNPTAFYLCASSNWGGQETQYFGPGTRLLVL.

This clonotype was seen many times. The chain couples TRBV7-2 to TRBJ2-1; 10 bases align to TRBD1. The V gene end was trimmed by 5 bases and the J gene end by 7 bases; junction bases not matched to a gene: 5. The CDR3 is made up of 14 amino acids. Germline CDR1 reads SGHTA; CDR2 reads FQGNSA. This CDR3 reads CASSPQDRGNEQFF. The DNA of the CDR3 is TGTGCCAGCAGCCCCCAGGACAGGGGGAATGAGCAGTTCTTC.

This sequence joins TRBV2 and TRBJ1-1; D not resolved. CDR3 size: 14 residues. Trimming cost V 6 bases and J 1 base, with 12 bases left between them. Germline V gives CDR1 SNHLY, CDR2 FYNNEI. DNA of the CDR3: TGTGCCAGCAGGCCTCGACTGCCGAACACTGAAGCTTTCTTT. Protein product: CASRPRLPNTEAFF.

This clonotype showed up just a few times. CDR3 DNA: TGTGCCAGCAGTTTACGGGCCGGGATCCCCCTCCCCATATATTTT. Protein product: CASSLRAGIPLPIYF. The chain uses TRBV27 and TRBJ1-3; D remains unclear. The CDR3 is made up of 15 amino acids. V shed 2 bases and J shed 11 bases, with 19 bases lying between them. Germline CDR1 reads MNHEY; CDR2 reads SMNVEV (reference sequence).

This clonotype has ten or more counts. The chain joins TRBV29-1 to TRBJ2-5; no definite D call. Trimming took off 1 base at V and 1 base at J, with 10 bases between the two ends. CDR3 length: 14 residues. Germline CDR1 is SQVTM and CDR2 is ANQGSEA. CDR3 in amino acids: CSVEGYLSQETQYF. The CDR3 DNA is TGCAGCGTTGAAGGATACTTGAGCCAAGAGACCCAGTACTTC.

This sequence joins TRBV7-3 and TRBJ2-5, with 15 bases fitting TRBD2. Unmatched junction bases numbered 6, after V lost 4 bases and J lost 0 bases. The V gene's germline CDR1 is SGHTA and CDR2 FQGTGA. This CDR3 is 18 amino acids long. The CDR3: CASSSGLAGGPYQETQYF. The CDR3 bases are TGTGCCAGCAGCTCGGGACTAGCGGGGGGCCCGTACCAAGAGACCCAGTACTTC.

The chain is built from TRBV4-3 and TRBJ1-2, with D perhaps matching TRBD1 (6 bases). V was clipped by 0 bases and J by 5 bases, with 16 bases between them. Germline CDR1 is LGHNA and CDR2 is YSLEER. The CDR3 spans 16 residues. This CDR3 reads CASSQDPRTALYGYTF. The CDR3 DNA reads TGCGCCAGCAGCCAAGATCCCAGGACAGCGTTATATGGCTACACCTTC.

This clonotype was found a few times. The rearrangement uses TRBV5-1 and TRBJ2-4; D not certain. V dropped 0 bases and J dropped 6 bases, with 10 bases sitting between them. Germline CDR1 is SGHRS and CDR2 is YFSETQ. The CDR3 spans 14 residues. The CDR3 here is CASSLESRRNIQYF. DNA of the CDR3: TGCGCCAGCAGCTTGGAGTCTAGGCGAAACATTCAGTACTTC.

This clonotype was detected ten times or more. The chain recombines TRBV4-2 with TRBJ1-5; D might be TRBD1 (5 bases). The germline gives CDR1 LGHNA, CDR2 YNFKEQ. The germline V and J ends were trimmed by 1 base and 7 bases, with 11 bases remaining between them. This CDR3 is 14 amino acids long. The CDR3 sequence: CASSQGGQGQPQHF. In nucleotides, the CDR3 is TGTGCCAGCAGCCAAGGGGGCCAAGGGCAGCCCCAGCATTTT.

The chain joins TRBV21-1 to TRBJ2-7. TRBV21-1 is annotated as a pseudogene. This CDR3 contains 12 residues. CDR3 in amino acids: CASSVQLYEQYV. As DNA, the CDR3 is TGTGCCAGCAGCGTTCAGTTATACGAGCAGTACGTC.

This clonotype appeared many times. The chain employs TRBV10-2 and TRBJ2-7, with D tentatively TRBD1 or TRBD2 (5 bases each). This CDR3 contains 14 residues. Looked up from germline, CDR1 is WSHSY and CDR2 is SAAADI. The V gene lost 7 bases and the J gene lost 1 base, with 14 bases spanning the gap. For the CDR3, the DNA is TGCGCCAGCAATCCGGGACCCGGATCCTACGAGCAGTACGTC. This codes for CASNPGPGSYEQYV.

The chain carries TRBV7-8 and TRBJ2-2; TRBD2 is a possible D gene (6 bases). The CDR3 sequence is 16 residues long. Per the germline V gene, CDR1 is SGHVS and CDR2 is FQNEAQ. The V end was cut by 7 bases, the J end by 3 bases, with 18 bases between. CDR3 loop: CASTVGIPGDTGELFF. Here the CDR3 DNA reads TGTGCCAGCACCGTCGGGATTCCGGGGGACACCGGGGAGCTGTTTTTT.

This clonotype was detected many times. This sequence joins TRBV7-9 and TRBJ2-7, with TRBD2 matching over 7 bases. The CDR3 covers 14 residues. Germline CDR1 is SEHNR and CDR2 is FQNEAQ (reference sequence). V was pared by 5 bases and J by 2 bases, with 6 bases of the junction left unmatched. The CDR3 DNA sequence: TGTGCCAGCAGCCCCAGACTAGCCACCTACGAGCAGTACTTC. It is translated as CASSPRLATYEQYF. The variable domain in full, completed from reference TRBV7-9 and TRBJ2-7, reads DTGVSQNPRHKITKRGQNVTFRCDPISEHNRLYWYRQTLGQGPEFLTYFQNEAQLEKSRLLSDRFSAERPKGSFSTLEIQRTEQGDSAMYLCASSPRLATYEQYFGPGTRLTVT.

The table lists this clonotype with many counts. The CDR3 coding sequence is TGCAGTGCTTTGCGGACAGGGATCAGCGAGCAGTACTTC. It encodes CSALRTGISEQYF. The chain employs TRBV20-1 and TRBJ2-7, with 8 bases lining up with TRBD1. The CDR3 spans 13 residues. V was clipped by 5 bases and J by 6 bases; unmatched bases: 9. CDR1 and CDR2 from the germline V gene are DFQATT and SNEGSKA (reference sequence).

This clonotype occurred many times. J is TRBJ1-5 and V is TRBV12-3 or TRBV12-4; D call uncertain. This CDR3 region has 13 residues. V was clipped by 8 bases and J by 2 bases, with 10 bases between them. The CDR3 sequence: CASQGYRNQPQHF. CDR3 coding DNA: TGTGCCAGCCAAGGTTATCGCAATCAGCCCCAGCATTTT.

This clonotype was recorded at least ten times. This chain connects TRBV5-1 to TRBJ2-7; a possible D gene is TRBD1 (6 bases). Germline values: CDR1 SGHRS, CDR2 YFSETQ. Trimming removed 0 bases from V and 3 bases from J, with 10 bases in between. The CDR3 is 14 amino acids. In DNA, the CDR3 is TGCGCCAGCAGCTTGGGGACAGTCAACTACGAGCAGTACGTC. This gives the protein CASSLGTVNYEQYV.

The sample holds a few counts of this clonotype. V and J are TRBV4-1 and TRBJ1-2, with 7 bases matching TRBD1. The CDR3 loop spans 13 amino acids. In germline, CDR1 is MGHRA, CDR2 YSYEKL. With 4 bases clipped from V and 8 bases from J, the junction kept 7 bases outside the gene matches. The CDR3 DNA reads TGCGCCAGCAGCCGGGCCACAGGGGCGGGCTACACCTTC. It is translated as CASSRATGAGYTF.

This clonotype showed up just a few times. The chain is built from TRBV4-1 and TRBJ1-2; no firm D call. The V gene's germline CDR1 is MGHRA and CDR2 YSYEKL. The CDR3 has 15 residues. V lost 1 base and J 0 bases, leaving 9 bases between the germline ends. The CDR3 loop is CASSQGSKPNYGYTF. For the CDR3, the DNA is TGCGCCAGCAGCCAAGGGTCCAAACCTAACTATGGCTACACCTTC.

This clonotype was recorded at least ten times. CDR3 coding DNA: TGTGCCAGCAGCTTAGAGGTGGGGTTGAGGCAGCCCCAGCATTTT. Translation gives CASSLEVGLRQPQHF. This sequence joins TRBV7-6 and TRBJ1-5; D call uncertain. V lost 1 base, J lost 7 bases, and 14 bases lay in between. The V gene's germline CDR1 is SGHVS and CDR2 FNYEAQ. The CDR3 totals 15 residues.

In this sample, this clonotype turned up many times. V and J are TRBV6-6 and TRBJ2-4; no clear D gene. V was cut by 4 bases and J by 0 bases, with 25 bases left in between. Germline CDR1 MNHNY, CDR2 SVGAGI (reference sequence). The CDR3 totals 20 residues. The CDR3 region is CASSSALGRAAPLAKNIQYF. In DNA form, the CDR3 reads TGTGCCAGCAGTTCCGCCTTAGGACGGGCAGCTCCGTTAGCCAAAAACATTCAGTACTTC.

CDR3: CASSQDNRNLQETQYF. The CDR3 nucleotides are TGCGCCAGCAGCCAAGATAACAGGAACCTCCAAGAGACCCAGTACTTC. This rearrangement joins TRBV4-3 to TRBJ2-5; possibly TRBD1 for D (5 bases). In germline, CDR1 is LGHNA, CDR2 YSLEER. V lost 0 bases, J lost 1 base, and 12 bases lay in between. The CDR3 is 16 residues long.

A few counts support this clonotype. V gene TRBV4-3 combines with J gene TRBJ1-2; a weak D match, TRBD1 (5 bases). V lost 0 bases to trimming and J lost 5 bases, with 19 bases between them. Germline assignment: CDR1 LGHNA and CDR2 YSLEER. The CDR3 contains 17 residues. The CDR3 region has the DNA TGCGCCAGCAGCCAAGAGTTGGTAGGACACCCGGGGTATGGCTACACCTTC. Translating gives CASSQELVGHPGYGYTF.

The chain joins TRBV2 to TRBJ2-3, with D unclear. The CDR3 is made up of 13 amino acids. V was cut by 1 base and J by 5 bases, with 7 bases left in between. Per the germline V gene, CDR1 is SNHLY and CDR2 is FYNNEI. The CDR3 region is CASSEEGLDTQYF. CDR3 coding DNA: TGTGCCAGCAGTGAAGAGGGTTTAGATACGCAGTATTTT. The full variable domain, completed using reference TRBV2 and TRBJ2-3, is EPEVTQTPSHQVTQMGQEVILRCVPISNHLYFYWYRQILGQKVEFLVSFYNNEISEKSEIFDDQFSVERPDGSNFTLKIRSTKLEDSAMYFCASSEEGLDTQYFGPGTRLTVL.

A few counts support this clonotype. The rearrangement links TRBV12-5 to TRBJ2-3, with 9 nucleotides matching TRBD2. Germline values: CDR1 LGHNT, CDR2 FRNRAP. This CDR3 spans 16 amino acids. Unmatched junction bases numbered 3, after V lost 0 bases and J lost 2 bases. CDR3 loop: CASGLVLAGFTDTQYF. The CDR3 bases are TGTGCTAGTGGTTTGGTACTAGCGGGCTTCACAGATACGCAGTATTTT.

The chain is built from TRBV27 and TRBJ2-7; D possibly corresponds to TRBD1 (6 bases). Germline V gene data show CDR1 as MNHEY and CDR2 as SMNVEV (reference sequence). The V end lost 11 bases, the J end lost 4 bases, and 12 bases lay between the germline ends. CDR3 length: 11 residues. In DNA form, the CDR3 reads TGTGCCTCGGGACACCTATACGAGCAGTACTTC. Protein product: CASGHLYEQYF.

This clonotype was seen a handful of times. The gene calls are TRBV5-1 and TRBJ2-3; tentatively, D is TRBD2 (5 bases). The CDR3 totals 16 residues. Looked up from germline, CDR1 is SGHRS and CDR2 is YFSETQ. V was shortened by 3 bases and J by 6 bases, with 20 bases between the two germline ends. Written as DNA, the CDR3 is TGCGCCAGCAGCTCCCTAATGCCCGGGAAGGAGGATACGCAGTATTTT. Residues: CASSSLMPGKEDTQYF.